This passage covers 18 T cell receptor beta chains from one sample sequenced in a study of blood T cell repertoires in COVID-19. The repertoire was sequenced with immunoSEQ multiplex PCR; TCRdb's copy has only in-frame clones and lacks some. The sample has some 150,000 clones, 80% to 90% seen once. The sample consisted of peripheral blood. The source of these receptors is a woman aged 45-60 years with acute or convalescent COVID-19.

V is TRBV5-6 and J is TRBJ2-7, with TRBD1 identical over 9 bases. The CDR3 loop spans 14 amino acids. The V and J ends lost 4 bases and 2 bases, in that order; junction bases with no gene match: 4. In germline, CDR1 is SGHDT, CDR2 YYEEEE. CDR3 DNA: TGTGCCAGCAGCCGGGGACAGGGAACCTACGAGCAGTACTTC. Protein product: CASSRGQGTYEQYF.

The DNA for the CDR3 is TGTGCCAGCAAAGGACAGGGGACTAATGAAAAACTGTTTTTT. It translates to CASKGQGTNEKLFF. The chain combines TRBV6-6 with TRBJ1-4; 9 positions agree with TRBD1. Per the germline V gene, CDR1 is MNHNY and CDR2 is SVGAGI (reference sequence). The CDR3 is 14 amino acids. The J segment lost 2 bases and the V segment lost 7 bases, leaving 2 bases of the junction unmatched.

This chain links TRBV4-3 with TRBJ2-7; maybe TRBD1 (6 bases). Deletions cut 3 bases from V and 5 bases from J, with 20 bases between. Germline V gives CDR1 LGHNA, CDR2 YSLEER. The CDR3 has 16 amino acids. Written as DNA, the CDR3 is TGCGCCAGCAGCCACCAATGGGGCCAGGGGTTTAACGAGCAGTACTTC. Translating gives CASSHQWGQGFNEQYF.

This clone was counted a single time. The V and J genes are TRBV11-2 and TRBJ2-5; D is possibly TRBD1 (5 bases). The CDR3 has 13 amino acids. Germline V gene data show CDR1 as SGHAT and CDR2 as FQNNGV. The ends were cut back, 1 base at V and 5 bases at J, with 8 bases in the middle. The CDR3 spells CASSLGGRETQYF. For the CDR3, the DNA is TGTGCCAGCAGCTTAGGGGGCAGGGAGACCCAGTACTTC. Full variable domain (outside the CDR3, taken from reference TRBV11-2 and TRBJ2-5): EAGVAQSPRYKIIEKRQSVAFWCNPISGHATLYWYQQILGQGPKLLIQFQNNGVVDDSQLPKDRFSAERLKGVDSTLKIQPAKLEDSAVYLCASSLGGRETQYFGPGTRLLVL.

The J gene is TRBJ2-2, the V gene TRBV5-1, with 9 bases identical to TRBD2. The germline V gene has CDR1 SGHRS and CDR2 YFSETQ. V lost 1 base, J lost 6 bases, and 4 bases stayed unmatched. There are 15 residues in the CDR3. The CDR3 DNA follows: TGCGCCAGCAGCTTGTTAGCGGGAGAGGCCGGGGAGCTGTTTTTT. Its protein product is CASSLLAGEAGELFF.

The V gene is TRBV7-8, the J gene TRBJ2-2; D not resolved. Germline-derived CDR1 and CDR2 are SGHVS and FQNEAQ. The CDR3 runs 14 residues. The V end was cut by 2 bases, the J end by 3 bases, with 7 bases between. CDR3 in amino acids: CASSLFDYTGELFF. CDR3 DNA sequence: TGTGCCAGCAGCTTATTTGACTACACCGGGGAGCTGTTTTTT.

The chain uses TRBV5-8 and TRBJ2-7; D possibly corresponds to TRBD2 (6 bases). Trimming cost V 3 bases and J 4 bases, with 11 bases left between them. This CDR3 comprises 13 residues. CDR1 and CDR2 (germline): SGHTS, YDEGEE. This CDR3 is CASSSSGVYEQYF. The CDR3 DNA is TGTGCCAGCAGCTCCTCGGGGGTATACGAGCAGTACTTC. The entire variable domain, with the rest obtained from reference TRBV5-8 and TRBJ2-7, is as follows: EAGVTQSPTHLIKTRGQQATLRCSPISGHTSVYWYQQALGLGLQFLLWYDEGEERNRGNFPPRFSGRQFPNYSSELNVNALELEDSALYLCASSSSGVYEQYFGPGTRLTVT.

The sample holds a few counts of this clone. The gene calls are TRBV19 and TRBJ1-2; weak D call: TRBD1 (5 bases). Deletions cut 0 bases from V and 7 bases from J, with 15 bases between. This CDR3 has 15 residues. Germline V CDR1 and CDR2: LNHDA, SQIVND (reference sequence). DNA of the CDR3: TGTGCCAGTAGTATAGATCTACCGGGACTTATTGGCTACACCTTC. This translates into CASSIDLPGLIGYTF.

The chain has TRBV6-6 and TRBJ2-1, with 15 bases identical to TRBD2. V gave up 5 bases and J gave up 5 bases; unmatched junction bases: 7. CDR1 MNHNY and CDR2 SVGAGI come from the germline V gene (reference sequence). This CDR3 is built from 17 residues. The CDR3 nucleotides are TGTGCCAGCAGTCGGACTAGCGGGGGGGCTGGCAACAATGAGCAGTTCTTC. Protein: CASSRTSGGAGNNEQFF.

J is TRBJ1-2 and V is TRBV6-5, with D possibly being TRBD1 (5 bases). V lost 7 bases and J 6 bases, leaving 12 bases between the germline ends. Germline loops: CDR1 MNHEY, CDR2 SVGAGI. CDR3 length: 12 residues. The CDR3 DNA reads TGTGCCAGCAATAGGGGCCGGGATGGCTACACCTTC. It is translated as CASNRGRDGYTF.

The V and J genes are TRBV25-1 and TRBJ1-4; tentative D call: TRBD1 (6 bases). There are 15 residues in the CDR3. The ends were cut back, 2 bases at V and 8 bases at J, with 15 bases in the middle. Germline V gene data show CDR1 as MGHDK and CDR2 as SYGVNS. Here the CDR3 reads CASSEGGAGPEKLFF. The CDR3 DNA reads TGTGCCAGCAGTGAAGGGGGGGCAGGGCCAGAAAAACTGTTTTTT.

In its sample, this clone was seen a few times. The CDR3 protein is CAISDNRESLYEQFF. The CDR3 nucleotides are TGTGCCATCAGTGATAACAGGGAGTCTCTTTATGAGCAGTTCTTC. The chain carries TRBV10-3 and TRBJ2-1, with D possibly matching TRBD1 (6 bases). The germline gives CDR1 ENHRY, CDR2 SYGVKD. The V end lost 3 bases, the J end lost 8 bases, and 17 bases lay between the germline ends. This CDR3 region has 15 residues.

With regard to this clone: This sample also contains other DNA sequences that code for the same CDR3. The chain carries TRBV19 and TRBJ1-5; D is perhaps TRBD1 (5 bases). Trimming removed 3 bases at V and 4 bases at J, with 7 bases between. CDR1 and CDR2 from the germline V gene are LNHDA and SQIVND (reference sequence). This CDR3 spans 13 amino acids. The CDR3 region has the DNA TGTGCCAGTAGTATGGAGGGGAATCAGCCCCAGCATTTT. Protein sequence: CASSMEGNQPQHF.

V is TRBV7-9 and J is TRBJ2-5, with D perhaps TRBD2 (5 bases). The CDR3 has 13 residues. The V gene lost 3 bases and the J gene lost 3 bases, with 8 bases spanning the gap. CDR1 and CDR2 (germline): SEHNR, FQNEAQ (reference sequence). CDR3 residues: CASSFFGEETQYF. CDR3 nucleotide sequence: TGTGCCAGCAGCTTTTTCGGGGAAGAGACCCAGTACTTC.

In this sample, this clone turned up once. The chain joins TRBV19 to TRBJ2-2; D not resolved. This CDR3 is 13 amino acids long. The germline V and J ends were trimmed by 9 bases and 4 bases, with 12 bases remaining between them. From germline, CDR1 is LNHDA and CDR2 SQIVND (reference sequence). This chain's CDR3 is CASQNRVTGELFF. DNA of the CDR3: TGTGCCAGCCAAAACAGAGTCACCGGGGAGCTGTTTTTT.

This clone has more than one count but fewer than ten. Other DNA sequences of this sample code for an identical CDR3. This chain joins TRBV10-3 and TRBJ1-5; D is ambiguous. CDR1 is ENHRY and CDR2 is SYGVKD in the germline V gene. The V gene lost 6 bases and the J gene lost 2 bases, with 5 bases spanning the gap. The CDR3 loop spans 12 amino acids. CDR3 nucleotides: TGTGCCATCAGCACAGGCAATCAGCCCCAGCATTTT. Translating gives CAISTGNQPQHF.

The chain has TRBV11-2 and TRBJ2-4; TRBD1 might be the D (5 bases). Trimming pared 3 bases from V and 0 bases from J, leaving 9 bases between. From germline, CDR1 is SGHAT and CDR2 FQNNGV. The CDR3 is 15 amino acids. This CDR3 is CASSFSGLAKNIQYF. In nucleotides, the CDR3 is TGTGCCAGCAGCTTTTCAGGGCTAGCCAAAAACATTCAGTACTTC.

CDR3 coding DNA: TGTGCCAGCAGTCCAGGCCAAGAGACCCAGTACTTC. Residues: CASSPGQETQYF. V gene TRBV2 combines with J gene TRBJ2-5; no firm D call. This CDR3 is 12 amino acids long. Deletions cut 5 bases from V and 1 base from J, with 5 bases between. CDR1 SNHLY and CDR2 FYNNEI come from the germline V gene.